This TCR beta chain was profiled in a study of blood T cells in healthy people across ages. Comment on this clonotype: Its antigen is currently unknown.

All donors came from Russia, were Caucasian and healthy, and spanned ages about 6 to 100. Per sample, no less than 5.5 micrograms of total RNA were extracted. Study-wide points: Unsorted PBMC input precluded a conclusive naive versus antigen-experienced comparison. Considered underestimates were the diversity estimates obtained from one million T cells.

A J-beta primer mix and a sample-barcoded 5' primer were used in a second PCR of about 6 to 12 cycles. TCRdb called the 5' RACE reads again in MiXCR, with one record for every CDR3 protein. This sample yields 980,000 or so distinct CDR3 sequences, of which about 48% are seen a single time; 13% belongs to the top ten. Sequencing used blood. This TCR was recovered from a man in his thirties or forties in good health.

CDR3 region: CASSQESGPGVEGYTF. Written as DNA, the CDR3 is TGCGCCAGCAGCCAAGAATCGGGTCCAGGGGTGGAAGGCTACACCTTC. V is TRBV4-1 and J is TRBJ1-2; D might be TRBD1 (6 bases). The V and J ends lost 0 bases and 8 bases respectively, with 19 bases between them. This CDR3 comprises 16 residues. Germline values: CDR1 MGHRA, CDR2 YSYEKL.